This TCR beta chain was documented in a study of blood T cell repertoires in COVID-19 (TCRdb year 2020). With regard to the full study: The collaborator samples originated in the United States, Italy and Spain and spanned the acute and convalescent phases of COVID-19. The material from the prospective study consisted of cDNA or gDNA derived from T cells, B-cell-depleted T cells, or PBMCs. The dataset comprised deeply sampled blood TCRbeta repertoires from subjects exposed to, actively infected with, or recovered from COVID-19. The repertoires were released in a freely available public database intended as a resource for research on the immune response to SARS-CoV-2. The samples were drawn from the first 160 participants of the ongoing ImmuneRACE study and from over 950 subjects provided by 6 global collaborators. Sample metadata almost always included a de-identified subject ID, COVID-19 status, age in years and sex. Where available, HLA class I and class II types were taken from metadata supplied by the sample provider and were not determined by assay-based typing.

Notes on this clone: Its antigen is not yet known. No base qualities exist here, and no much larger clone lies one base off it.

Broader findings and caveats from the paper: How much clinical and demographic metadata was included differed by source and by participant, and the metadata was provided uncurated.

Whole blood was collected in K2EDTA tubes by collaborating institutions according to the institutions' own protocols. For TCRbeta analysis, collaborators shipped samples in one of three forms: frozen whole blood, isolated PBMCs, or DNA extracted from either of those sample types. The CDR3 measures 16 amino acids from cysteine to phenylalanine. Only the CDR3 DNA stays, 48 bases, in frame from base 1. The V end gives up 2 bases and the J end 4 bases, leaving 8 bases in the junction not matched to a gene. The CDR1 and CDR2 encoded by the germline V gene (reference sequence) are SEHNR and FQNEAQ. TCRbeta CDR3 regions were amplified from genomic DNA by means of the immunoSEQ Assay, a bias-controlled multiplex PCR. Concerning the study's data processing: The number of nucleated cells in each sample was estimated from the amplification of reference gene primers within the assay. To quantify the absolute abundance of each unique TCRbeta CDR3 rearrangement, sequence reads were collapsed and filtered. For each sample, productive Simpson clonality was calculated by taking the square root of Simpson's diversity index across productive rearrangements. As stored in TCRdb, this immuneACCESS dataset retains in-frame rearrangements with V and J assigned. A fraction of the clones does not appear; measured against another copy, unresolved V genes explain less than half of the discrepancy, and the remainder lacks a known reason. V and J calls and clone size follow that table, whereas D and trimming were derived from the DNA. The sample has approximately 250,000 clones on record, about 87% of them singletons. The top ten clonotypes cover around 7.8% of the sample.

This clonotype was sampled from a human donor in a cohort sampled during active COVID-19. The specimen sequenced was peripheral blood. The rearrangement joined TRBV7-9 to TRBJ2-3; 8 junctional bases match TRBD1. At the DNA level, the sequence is TGTGCCAGCAGCTTAAACAGGGGGGTCTGGGCAGATACGCAGTATTTT. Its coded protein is CASSLNRGVWADTQYF.